This T cell receptor beta chain was recorded in a study of T cells in Graves' hyperthyroidism and ophthalmopathy. A few counts support this clonotype. TCR beta CDR3 region amplification was performed from RNA transcripts. A first-round RT-PCR of the TCR CDR3 used the HTBI primer set. TCRdb ran MiXCR on the multiplex PCR reads and lists one entry per CDR3 protein. The repertoire includes roughly 700,000 distinct CDR3 sequences, over 35% of them detected once, and around 30% sits in the top ten. J was trimmed by 2 bases and V by 5 bases; bases with no gene match: 9. The germline V gene has CDR1 MNHEY and CDR2 SVGAGI. CDR3 size: 16 residues.

The sample consisted of blood. V is TRBV6-5 and J is TRBJ1-5; 7 nucleotides line up with TRBD1. The receptor was derived from a woman aged 40 to 49 with Graves' hyperthyroidism. The CDR3 protein is CASSEHGTVGNQPQHF. DNA of the CDR3: TGTGCCAGCAGTGAACACGGGACAGTTGGCAATCAGCCCCAGCATTTT.